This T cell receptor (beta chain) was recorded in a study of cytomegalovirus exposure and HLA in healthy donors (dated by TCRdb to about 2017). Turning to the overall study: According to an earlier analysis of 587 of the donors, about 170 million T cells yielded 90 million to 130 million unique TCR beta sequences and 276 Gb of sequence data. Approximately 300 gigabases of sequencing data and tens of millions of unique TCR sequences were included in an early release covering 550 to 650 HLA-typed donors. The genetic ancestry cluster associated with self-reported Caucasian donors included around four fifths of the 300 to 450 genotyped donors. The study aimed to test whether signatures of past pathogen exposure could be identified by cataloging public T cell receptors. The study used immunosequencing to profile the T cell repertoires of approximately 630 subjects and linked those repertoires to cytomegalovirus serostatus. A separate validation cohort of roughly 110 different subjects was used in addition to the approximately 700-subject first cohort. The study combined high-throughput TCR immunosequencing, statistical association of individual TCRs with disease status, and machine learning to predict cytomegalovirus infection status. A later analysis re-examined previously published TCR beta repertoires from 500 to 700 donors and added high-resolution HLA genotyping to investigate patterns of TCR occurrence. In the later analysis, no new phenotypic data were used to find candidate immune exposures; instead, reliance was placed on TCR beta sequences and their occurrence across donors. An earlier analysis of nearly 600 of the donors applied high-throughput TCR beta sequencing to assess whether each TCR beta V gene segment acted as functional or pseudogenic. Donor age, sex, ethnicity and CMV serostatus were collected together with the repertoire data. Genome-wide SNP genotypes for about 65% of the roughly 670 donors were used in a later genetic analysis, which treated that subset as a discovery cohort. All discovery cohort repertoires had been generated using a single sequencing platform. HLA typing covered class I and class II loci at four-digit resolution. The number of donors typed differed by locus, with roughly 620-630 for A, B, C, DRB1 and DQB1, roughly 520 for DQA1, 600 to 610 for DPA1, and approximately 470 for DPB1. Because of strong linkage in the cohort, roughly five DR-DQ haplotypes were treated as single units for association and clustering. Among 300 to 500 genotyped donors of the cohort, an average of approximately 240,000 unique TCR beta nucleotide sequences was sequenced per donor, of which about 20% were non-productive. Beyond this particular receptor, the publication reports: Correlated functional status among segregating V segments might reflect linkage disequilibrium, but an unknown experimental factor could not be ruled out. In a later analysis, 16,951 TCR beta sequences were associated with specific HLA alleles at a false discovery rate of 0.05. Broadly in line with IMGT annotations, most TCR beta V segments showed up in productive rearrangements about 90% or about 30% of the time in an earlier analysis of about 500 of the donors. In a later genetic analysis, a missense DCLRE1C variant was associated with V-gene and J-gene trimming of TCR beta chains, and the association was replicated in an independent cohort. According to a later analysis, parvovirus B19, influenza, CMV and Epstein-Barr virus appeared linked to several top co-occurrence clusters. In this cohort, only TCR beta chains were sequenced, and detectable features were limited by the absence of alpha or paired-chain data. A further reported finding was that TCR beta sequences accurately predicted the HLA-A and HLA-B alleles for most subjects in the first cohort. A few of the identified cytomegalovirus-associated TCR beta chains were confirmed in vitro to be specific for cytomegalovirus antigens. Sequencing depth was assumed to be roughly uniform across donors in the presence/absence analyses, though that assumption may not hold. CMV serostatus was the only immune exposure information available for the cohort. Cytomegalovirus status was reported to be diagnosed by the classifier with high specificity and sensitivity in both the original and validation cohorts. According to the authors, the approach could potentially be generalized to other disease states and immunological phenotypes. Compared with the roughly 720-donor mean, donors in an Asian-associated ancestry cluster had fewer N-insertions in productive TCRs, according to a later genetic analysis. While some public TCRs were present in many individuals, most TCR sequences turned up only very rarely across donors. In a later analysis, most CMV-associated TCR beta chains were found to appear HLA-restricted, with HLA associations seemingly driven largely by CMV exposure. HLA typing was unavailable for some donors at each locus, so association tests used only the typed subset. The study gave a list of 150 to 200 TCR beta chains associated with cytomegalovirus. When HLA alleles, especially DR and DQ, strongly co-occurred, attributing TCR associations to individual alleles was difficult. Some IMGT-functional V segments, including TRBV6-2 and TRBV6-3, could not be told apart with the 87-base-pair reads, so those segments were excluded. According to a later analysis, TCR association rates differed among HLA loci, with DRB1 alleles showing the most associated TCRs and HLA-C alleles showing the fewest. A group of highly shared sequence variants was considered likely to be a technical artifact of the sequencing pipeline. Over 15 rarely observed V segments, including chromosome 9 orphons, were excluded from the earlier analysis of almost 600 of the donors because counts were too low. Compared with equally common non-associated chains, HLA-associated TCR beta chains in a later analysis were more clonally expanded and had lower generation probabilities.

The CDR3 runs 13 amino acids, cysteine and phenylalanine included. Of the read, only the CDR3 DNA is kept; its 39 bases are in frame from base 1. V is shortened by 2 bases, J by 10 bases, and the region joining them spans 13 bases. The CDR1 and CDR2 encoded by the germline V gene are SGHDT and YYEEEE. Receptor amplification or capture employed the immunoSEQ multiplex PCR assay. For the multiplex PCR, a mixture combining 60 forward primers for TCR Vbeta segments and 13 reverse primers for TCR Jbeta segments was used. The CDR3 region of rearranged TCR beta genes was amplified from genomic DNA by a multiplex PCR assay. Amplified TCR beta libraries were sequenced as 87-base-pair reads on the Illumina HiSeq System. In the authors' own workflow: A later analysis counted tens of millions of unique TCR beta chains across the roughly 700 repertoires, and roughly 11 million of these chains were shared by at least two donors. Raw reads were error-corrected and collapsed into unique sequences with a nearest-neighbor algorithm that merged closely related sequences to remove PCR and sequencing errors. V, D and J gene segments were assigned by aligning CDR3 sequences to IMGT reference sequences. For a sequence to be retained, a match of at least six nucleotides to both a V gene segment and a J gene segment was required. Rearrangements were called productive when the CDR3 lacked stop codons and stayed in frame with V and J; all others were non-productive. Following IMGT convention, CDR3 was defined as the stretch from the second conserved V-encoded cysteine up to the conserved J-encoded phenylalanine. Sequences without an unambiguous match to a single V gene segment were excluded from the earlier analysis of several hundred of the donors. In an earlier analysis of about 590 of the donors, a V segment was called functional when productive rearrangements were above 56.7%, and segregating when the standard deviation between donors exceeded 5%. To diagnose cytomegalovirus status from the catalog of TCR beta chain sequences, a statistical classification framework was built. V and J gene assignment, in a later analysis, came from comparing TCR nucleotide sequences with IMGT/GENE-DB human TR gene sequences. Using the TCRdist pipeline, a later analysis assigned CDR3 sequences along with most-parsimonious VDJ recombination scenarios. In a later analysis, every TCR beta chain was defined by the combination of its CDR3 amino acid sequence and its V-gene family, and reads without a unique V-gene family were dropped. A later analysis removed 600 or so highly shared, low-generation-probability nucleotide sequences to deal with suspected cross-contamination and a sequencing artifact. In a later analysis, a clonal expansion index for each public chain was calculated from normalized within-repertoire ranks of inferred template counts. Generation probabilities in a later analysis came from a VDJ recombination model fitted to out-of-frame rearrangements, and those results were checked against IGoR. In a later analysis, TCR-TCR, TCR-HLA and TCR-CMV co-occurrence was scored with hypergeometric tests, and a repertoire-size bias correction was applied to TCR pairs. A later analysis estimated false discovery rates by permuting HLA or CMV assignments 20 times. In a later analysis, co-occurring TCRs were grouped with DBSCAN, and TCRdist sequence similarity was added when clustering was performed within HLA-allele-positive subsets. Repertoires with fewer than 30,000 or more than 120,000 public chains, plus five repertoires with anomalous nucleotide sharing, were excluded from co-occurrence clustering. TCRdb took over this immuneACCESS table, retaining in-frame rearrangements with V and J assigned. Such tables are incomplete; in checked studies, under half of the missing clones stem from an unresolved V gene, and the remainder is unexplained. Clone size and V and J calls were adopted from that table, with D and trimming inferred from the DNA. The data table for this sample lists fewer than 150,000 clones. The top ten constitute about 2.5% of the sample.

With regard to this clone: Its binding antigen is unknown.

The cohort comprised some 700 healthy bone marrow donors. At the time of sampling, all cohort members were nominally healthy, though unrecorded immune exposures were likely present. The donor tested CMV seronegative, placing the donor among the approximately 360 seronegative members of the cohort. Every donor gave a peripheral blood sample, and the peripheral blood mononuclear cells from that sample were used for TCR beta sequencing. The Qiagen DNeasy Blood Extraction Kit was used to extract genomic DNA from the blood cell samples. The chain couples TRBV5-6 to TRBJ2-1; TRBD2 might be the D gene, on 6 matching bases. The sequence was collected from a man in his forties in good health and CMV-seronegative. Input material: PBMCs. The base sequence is TGTGCCAGCAGCTTATCGGTGCGGGGAGAGCAGTTCTTC. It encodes CASSLSVRGEQFF.